This T cell receptor beta chain was identified in a study of monozygotic twins with inflammatory bowel disease. General observations from the study: Twins with IBD had fewer clonotypes in common with others than healthy twins, particularly during disease activity. The authors could not tell different T cell subtypes apart.

No DNA is given; TCRdb re-called the 5' RACE reads and lists each CDR3 protein once. With over 120,000 distinct CDR3 sequences in the sample, the ten largest clones hold roughly 1.2%. Note on this clonotype: Its antigen is unidentified.

CDR3 size: 16 residues. The V gene's germline CDR1 is ENHRY and CDR2 SYGVKD. The chain links TRBV10-3 to TRBJ1-6; the TCRdb call, TRBD1, lacks DNA for checking. The receptor was derived from a human donor with ulcerative colitis or Crohn's disease, or a healthy co-twin of an affected twin (not recorded which). Sequencing used blood. CDR3: CAISGGTGANNSPLHF.